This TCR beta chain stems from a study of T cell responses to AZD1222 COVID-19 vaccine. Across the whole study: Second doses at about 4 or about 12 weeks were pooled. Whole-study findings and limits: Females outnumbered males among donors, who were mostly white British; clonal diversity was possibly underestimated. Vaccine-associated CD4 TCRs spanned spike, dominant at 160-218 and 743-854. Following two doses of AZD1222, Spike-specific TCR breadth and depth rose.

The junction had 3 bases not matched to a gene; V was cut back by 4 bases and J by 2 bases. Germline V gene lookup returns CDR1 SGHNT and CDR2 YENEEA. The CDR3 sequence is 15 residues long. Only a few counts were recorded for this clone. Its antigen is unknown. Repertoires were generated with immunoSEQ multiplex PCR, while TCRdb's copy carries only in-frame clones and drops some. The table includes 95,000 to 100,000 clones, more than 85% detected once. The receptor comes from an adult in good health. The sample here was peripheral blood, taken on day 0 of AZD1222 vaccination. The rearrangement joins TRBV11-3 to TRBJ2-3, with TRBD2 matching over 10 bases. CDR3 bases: TGTGCCAGCAGCTCCGGACTAGCGGTCACAGATACGCAGTATTTT. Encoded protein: CASSSGLAVTDTQYF.